This T cell receptor beta chain was identified in a study of PD-1 blockade in classical Hodgkin lymphoma. Study-wide results and caveats: Complete responders' diversity at baseline resembled that of newly diagnosed patients. TCR diversity at baseline was reported to be reduced in newly diagnosed patients relative to healthy donors. At C4D1, TCR diversity had climbed significantly for CD4+ cells, though not for CD8+ cells.

TCRdb's copy holds only in-frame clones and misses some; the assay was immunoSEQ multiplex PCR. This sample yields approximately 58,000 clones, of which 75% to 95% are seen a single time; 10% belongs to the top ten. Following autologous stem cell transplantation, relapse occurred in every patient, and exposure to brentuximab vedotin varied. CDR3 length: 16 amino acids. Trimming left V 0 bases short and J 2 bases short, with 12 bases between. Germline CDR1 reads LGHNA; CDR2 reads YNFKEQ. In regard to this clone: The antigen remains undetermined.

This chain uses TRBV4-2 with TRBJ2-3, with D perhaps TRBD2 (6 bases). The receptor was derived from a human donor with classical Hodgkin lymphoma. The sequences come from peripheral blood mononuclear cells (PBMCs), collected before the second cycle of nivolumab. CDR3 amino acids: CASSQEVLASTDTQYF. The CDR3 nucleotides are TGTGCCAGCAGCCAAGAAGTTCTAGCGTCCACAGATACGCAGTATTTT.